The clone carrying this T cell receptor (beta chain) has at least ten counts. Its antigen is undetermined. This specimen belongs to a study of T cell repertoires in cytomegalovirus infection. Study-wide background: Based on public TCR beta signatures, there were indications of CMV infection and of a matching HLA type.

The CDR3 consists of 14 residues. The germline V and J ends were trimmed by 0 bases and 8 bases, with 16 bases remaining between them. Germline V CDR1 and CDR2: DFQATT, SNEGSKA (reference sequence). In TCRdb, the reads were re-called with MiXCR into one record per CDR3 protein. The sample records approximately 500,000 distinct CDR3 sequences, approximately 11% being singletons. General study points: It was HLA-C-restricted CMV-specific TCR beta clonotypes that dominated the response ex vivo. Identification of carriers of CMV plus the relevant HLA was performed using cumulative public TCR beta family frequency.

The specimen was PBMCs. The TCR originated in a human donor in good health (CMV status not recorded). Some clones in this sample may be carry-over from other donors' samples. The J gene is TRBJ1-2, the V gene TRBV20-1, with D perhaps TRBD1 (6 bases). CDR3: CSARDARGEGGYTF. CDR3 sequence (DNA): TGCAGTGCTAGAGATGCCAGGGGAGAGGGGGGCTACACCTTC.